These 5 T cell receptor beta chains were all obtained from the same sample, sequenced in a study of siplizumab effects on memory and regulatory T cells. Profiled with immunoSEQ multiplex PCR; TCRdb holds only in-frame clones, not every one. The sample lists over 90,000 clones, around nine tenths occurring once. The sample consisted of CD4+ T cells sorted from blood. The receptors shown here come from a human donor in good health.

The chain combines TRBV30 with TRBJ2-1; the D gene is possibly TRBD1 (6 bases). The V and J ends lost 0 bases and 12 bases respectively, with 24 bases between them. CDR1 is GTSNPN, CDR2 SVGIG, per germline (reference sequence). The CDR3 is 16 residues long. This CDR3 reads CAWSVRGTLNIRRQFF. The DNA of the CDR3 is TGTGCCTGGAGTGTACGTGGGACACTCAATATTAGGCGGCAGTTCTTC.

The V call is TRBV27, the J call TRBJ2-1; D is possibly TRBD2 (5 bases). The CDR3 extends over 15 amino acids. Trimming took 7 bases from V and 0 from J, leaving 13 bases between them. Germline values: CDR1 MNHEY, CDR2 SMNVEV (reference sequence). CDR3 protein: CASNSNGNSYNEQFF. Written as DNA, the CDR3 is TGTGCCAGCAATTCTAACGGGAACTCCTACAATGAGCAGTTCTTC.

The V gene is TRBV6-1, the J gene TRBJ1-2, with 8 bases identical to TRBD1. Germline CDR1 reads MNHNS; CDR2 reads SASEGT. With V trimmed by 6 bases and J by 6 bases, 12 bases remained unmatched. The CDR3 is made up of 15 amino acids. In nucleotides, the CDR3 is TGTGCCAGCAGCTCCCTCAGGACAGGGAACAATGGCTACACCTTC. The encoded protein is CASSSLRTGNNGYTF.

The chain uses TRBV28 and TRBJ1-5, with D unclear. Trimming stripped 5 bases from V and 4 bases from J, with 12 bases between. There are 14 residues in the CDR3. CDR1 and CDR2 from the germline V gene are MDHEN and SYDVKM. CDR3 DNA sequence: TGTGCCAGCAGTACAGAAAAAGGGAATCAGCCCCAGCATTTT. This gives the protein CASSTEKGNQPQHF.

V gene TRBV29-1 combines with J gene TRBJ2-5, with unresolved D. The V and J ends lost 3 bases and 5 bases respectively, with 10 bases between them. This CDR3 is 12 amino acids long. Germline V gene lookup returns CDR1 SQVTM and CDR2 ANQGSEA. CDR3 bases: TGCAGCGTTGACGTTATGAGGGAGACCCAGTACTTC. Translation gives CSVDVMRETQYF.